The sample holds one count of the clone carrying this T cell receptor beta chain. This entry comes from a study of early T cells in non-severe SARS-CoV-2 infection. TCRdb reprocessed the 5' RACE reads via MiXCR and lists one record per CDR3 protein. The sample includes 60,000 to 75,000 distinct CDR3 sequences, 9.5% to 12% seen only once; the top ten take roughly 6%. Germline-derived CDR1 and CDR2 are SQVTM and ANQGSEA. CDR3 length equals 12 residues. Deletions cut 4 bases from V and 8 bases from J, with 13 bases between. The sequence was collected from an adult who was a healthcare worker with PCR-confirmed SARS-CoV-2 infection or an uninfected control (not recorded which). Sequenced material: whole blood, taken at baseline. This chain uses TRBV29-1 with TRBJ2-3; unclear D gene. In DNA, the CDR3 is TGCAGCGTTGCCTCCGTTGCTGGTACGCAGTATTTT. Residues: CSVASVAGTQYF.